Detailed here is one TCR beta chain. The antigen is undetermined. This record comes from a study of shared clonotypes between healthy human individuals. On the study more broadly: CD4 naive cells filled three plates per donor, CD4 memory three, CD8 naive two and CD8 memory one. Study findings and constraints: Clonotypes shared by all four donors outscored non-shared clonotypes in generation probability.

Profiled with immunoSEQ multiplex PCR; TCRdb holds only in-frame clones, not every one. Of approximately 1.5 million clones in the sample, approximately 98.5% are singletons; the top ten hold approximately 0.38%. Looked up from germline, CDR1 is SGDLS and CDR2 is YYNGEE. Trimming stripped 4 bases from V and 6 bases from J, with 9 bases between. CDR3 length: 12 amino acids. This chain joins TRBV9 and TRBJ2-3; D unclear. The TCR was taken from a man aged 25-45 years in good health. The sample comprised naive CD4+ T cells sorted from blood. Subset denoted: CD45RA+ positively selected. The chain's CDR3 is CASSPVFDTQYF. Written as DNA, the CDR3 is TGTGCCAGCAGCCCAGTTTTTGATACGCAGTATTTT.